Listed below are T cell receptor beta chains from one sample, sequenced in a study of cytomegalovirus exposure and HLA in healthy donors. This table comes from immunoSEQ multiplex PCR, and its TCRdb copy is limited to in-frame clones, with some not included. The sample shows 130,000 or so clones, 66% of them seen only once. Material: PBMCs. The receptors here all came from a man aged 18 to 35 in good health and CMV-seronegative. Both conserved end residues are part of each CDR3. D genes are given only for firm matches. Clone size appears in some rows only: once, few, many, or a class for an expanded clone.

size,length,D,V,J,DNA,CDR3
NA,14,NA,TRBV28,TRBJ1-3,TGTGCCAGCAGTTTCGAAAGCGTACGGGACACCATATATTTT,CASSFESVRDTIYF
few,14,TRBD1,TRBV9,TRBJ1-4,TGTGCCAGCAGCCGGACAGGTTTCAATGAAAAACTGTTTTTT,CASSRTGFNEKLFF
NA,14,TRBD1,TRBV27,TRBJ1-1,TGTGCCAGCAGGGACAGGGCTTATAGGGCTGAAGCTTTCTTT,CASRDRAYRAEAFF
NA,12,NA,TRBV6-1,TRBJ1-6,TGTGCCAGCAGTGAACGGAGTTCACCCCTCCACTTT,CASSERSSPLHF
NA,14,NA,TRBV9,TRBJ1-1,TGTGCCAGCAGCGTAGCTCCAGGGAACACTGAAGCTTTCTTT,CASSVAPGNTEAFF
NA,15,NA,TRBV7-9,TRBJ2-1,TGTGCCAGCAACCCACCGATCGTGGAGGCCAATGAGCAGTTCTTC,CASNPPIVEANEQFF
NA,14,TRBD2,TRBV10-3,TRBJ2-3,TGTGCCATGGCTAGCGGGAGGCGCACAGATACGCAGTATTTT,CAMASGRRTDTQYF
NA,15,TRBD1,TRBV25-1,TRBJ2-2,TGTGCCAGCAGACCTCGGACAGGGGGCACCGGGGAGCTGTTTTTT,CASRPRTGGTGELFF
NA,15,NA,TRBV4-3,TRBJ2-2,TGCGCCAGCAGCTCGTCCGGGATACACACCGGGGAGCTGTTTTTT,CASSSSGIHTGELFF
NA,16,TRBD1,TRBV25-1,TRBJ2-7,TGTGCCAGCAGTGAACCTACCGGACAGGGACGTCACGAGCAGTACTTC,CASSEPTGQGRHEQYF
NA,16,NA,TRBV28,TRBJ1-5,TGTGCCAGCAGTCCCATGTCAGGGGCGTACAATCAGCCCCAGCATTTT,CASSPMSGAYNQPQHF
NA,16,NA,TRBV7-6,TRBJ1-2,TGTGCCAGCAGCTCGTCTCCGGGACCGGAGGGCTATGGCTACACCTTC,CASSSSPGPEGYGYTF
NA,15,TRBD1,TRBV5-4,TRBJ2-7,TGTGCCAGCAGCTCACCCGGGACAGGGTCCTACGAGCAGTACTTC,CASSSPGTGSYEQYF
NA,13,TRBD1,TRBV9,TRBJ1-1,TGTGCCAGCAGCGAGGGGGACAGGAGTAAAGCTTTCTTT,CASSEGDRSKAFF
NA,15,NA,TRBV6-5,TRBJ2-1,TGTGCCAGCAGTTACTCGGGCCAGGGCCACAATGAGCAGTTCTTC,CASSYSGQGHNEQFF
NA,18,TRBD1,TRBV5-3,TRBJ2-3,TGTGCCAGAAGCCTCCCCCCCCGGGACAGGGGGCAGGGAGATACGCAGTATTTT,CARSLPPRDRGQGDTQYF
NA,14,TRBD2,TRBV29-1,TRBJ2-7,TGCAGCGTTCAGACTAGCGGGGGGGCCTACGAGCAGTACTTC,CSVQTSGGAYEQYF
NA,12,NA,TRBV6-1,TRBJ1-1,TGTGCCAGCAGCGAACGGTACACTGAAGCTTTCTTT,CASSERYTEAFF
NA,18,TRBD1,TRBV15,TRBJ1-4,TGTGCCACCAGCAGAGGGACAGGGGGCGCGAAGTTCCCTGAAAAACTGTTTTTT,CATSRGTGGAKFPEKLFF
NA,14,NA,TRBV4-1,TRBJ2-3,TGCGCCAGCAGCCCACGCCAGGGGCCAGATACGCAGTATTTT,CASSPRQGPDTQYF
few,16,NA,TRBV7-9,TRBJ1-5,TGTTCCAGCAGCCCCGCACAGGGCTGGCGCAATCAGCCCCAGCATTTT,CSSSPAQGWRNQPQHF
few,13,NA,TRBV27,TRBJ2-7,TGTGCCAGCAGTAGTCGACAGACCTACGAGCAGTACTTC,CASSSRQTYEQYF
NA,16,TRBD1,TRBV9,TRBJ2-7,TGTGCCAGCAGCGTAGTCCTAACAGGGGAAATAAACGAGCAGTACTTC,CASSVVLTGEINEQYF
NA,15,TRBD1,TRBV15,TRBJ1-4,TGTGCCACCAGCAGAGTCGGGCAGGGGGTTGAAAAACTGTTTTTT,CATSRVGQGVEKLFF
NA,15,NA,TRBV14,TRBJ1-3,TGTGCCAGCAGCCTAAAGCGGGGGGCTGGAAACACCATATATTTT,CASSLKRGAGNTIYF
NA,16,NA,TRBV7-8,TRBJ2-1,TGTGCCAGCAGCTTAGATAGGTACAGCTCCTACAATGAGCAGTTCTTC,CASSLDRYSSYNEQFF
NA,15,NA,TRBV27,TRBJ2-1,TGTGCCAGCAGTTTGGGGCTAGCGACCTACAATGAGCAGTTCTTC,CASSLGLATYNEQFF
once,12,TRBD2,TRBV27,TRBJ2-1,TGTGCCAGCAGTGTAACTAGCGGCCCGCAGTTCTTC,CASSVTSGPQFF
NA,16,TRBD1,TRBV5-1,TRBJ2-1,TGCGCCAGCAGCTTGGATGGGACAGGGAGACCGAATGAGCAGTTCTTC,CASSLDGTGRPNEQFF
NA,13,NA,TRBV6-6,TRBJ1-5,TGTGCCAGCCTCGACAGATACAATCAGCCCCAGCATTTT,CASLDRYNQPQHF
NA,14,TRBD1,TRBV30,TRBJ1-4,TGTGCCTGGAGCCTAGGTACAGGGGCGGAAAAACTGTTTTTT,CAWSLGTGAEKLFF
NA,18,NA,TRBV10-3,TRBJ2-6,TGTGCCATCAGTGAAGTCGTGGGGGGTTCAACTGGGGCCAACGTCCTGACTTTC,CAISEVVGGSTGANVLTF
NA,14,TRBD1,TRBV6-6,TRBJ1-5,TGTGCCAGCAGAGAGGACAGGGTCAATCAGCCCCAGCATTTT,CASREDRVNQPQHF
NA,13,NA,TRBV9,TRBJ1-3,TGTGCCAGCAGCGTAGCTTCTGGAAACACCATATATTTT,CASSVASGNTIYF
NA,16,TRBD1,TRBV5-1,TRBJ2-7,TGCGCCAGCAGCCAAAATACAGGGGGCAGCTCCTACGAGCAGTACTTC,CASSQNTGGSSYEQYF
NA,17,TRBD2,TRBV4-2,TRBJ2-4,TGTGCCAGCAGCCTCATGACTAGCAGCGACCCCAAAAACATTCAGTACTTC,CASSLMTSSDPKNIQYF
once,14,TRBD1,TRBV19,TRBJ2-7,TGTGCCAGTAGACCCGGACAGGGATGGAACGAGCAGTACTTC,CASRPGQGWNEQYF
NA,14,NA,TRBV6-6,TRBJ2-7,TGTGCCAGCAGTTATAGCGGATCCTCCTACGAGCAGTACTTC,CASSYSGSSYEQYF
NA,16,TRBD2,TRBV5-4,TRBJ2-1,TGTGCCAGCAGCTTGGCGAGCGGGGGTTCCTACAATGAGCAGTTCTTC,CASSLASGGSYNEQFF
NA,15,TRBD1,TRBV6-1,TRBJ2-7,TGTGCCAGCAGTGGGGGGACAGGGCTGGCCTACGAGCAGTACTTC,CASSGGTGLAYEQYF
few,12,NA,TRBV6-1,TRBJ2-3,TGTGCCAGCAGTCGGGGAGTGGATACGCAGTATTTT,CASSRGVDTQYF
few,19,TRBD2,TRBV5-8,TRBJ2-1,TGTGCCAGCAGCCCCCCCCTAAAGACTAGCGGGAGACGCTACAATGAGCAGTTCTTC,CASSPPLKTSGRRYNEQFF
NA,11,NA,TRBV25-1,TRBJ2-7,TGTGCCAGCAGTGATAGTTACGAGCAGTACTTC,CASSDSYEQYF
NA,15,NA,TRBV27,TRBJ2-7,TGTGCCAGCAGTCCCGGACTCATTCTCTCCTACGAGCAGTACTTC,CASSPGLILSYEQYF
few,12,NA,TRBV29-1,TRBJ2-7,TGCAGCGCACAGGGTTTTGGTTACGAGCAGTACTTC,CSAQGFGYEQYF
NA,15,TRBD1,TRBV6-5,TRBJ1-5,TGTGCCAGCAGTCGGGGGACAGGTAGCAATCAGCCCCAGCATTTT,CASSRGTGSNQPQHF
once,14,NA,TRBV7-9,TRBJ1-6,TGTGCCAGCAGCTTACAGGGAGGTGGATCACCCCTCCACTTT,CASSLQGGGSPLHF
NA,15,NA,TRBV4-3,TRBJ1-2,TGCGCCAGCAGCCAAGATGGTACAGGGACCTATGGCTACACCTTC,CASSQDGTGTYGYTF
few,17,TRBD2,TRBV15,TRBJ2-2,TGTGCCACCAGCAGAGATGGGCTAGCGGGAAACACCGGGGAGCTGTTTTTT,CATSRDGLAGNTGELFF
NA,14,NA,TRBV7-8,TRBJ1-6,TGTGCCAGCAGCTCCACAGGGTACAGATCACCCCTCCACTTT,CASSSTGYRSPLHF
NA,15,NA,TRBV5-1,TRBJ2-7,TGCGCCAGCAGCTTACAGCCCTCGAAGGCCTACGAGCAGTACTTC,CASSLQPSKAYEQYF
NA,15,TRBD1,TRBV25-1,TRBJ1-4,TGTGCCAGCAGTGAGTCAGGGACAGTTGATGAAAAACTGTTTTTT,CASSESGTVDEKLFF
NA,14,NA,TRBV19,TRBJ1-2,TGTGCCAGTAGTACAGGACAGACTAACTATGGCTACACCTTC,CASSTGQTNYGYTF
NA,14,NA,TRBV29-1,TRBJ1-1,TGCAGCGTTGGCCCGGGTCTCTTAGGAACTGAAGCTTTCTTT,CSVGPGLLGTEAFF
NA,15,NA,TRBV7-2,TRBJ1-5,TGTGCCAGCAGCTTAGGGGGGGGAATGAATCAGCCCCAGCATTTT,CASSLGGGMNQPQHF
NA,12,NA,TRBV6-1,TRBJ1-2,TGTGCCAGCAGTATGACAGCCTATGGCTACACCTTC,CASSMTAYGYTF
few,18,NA,TRBV18,TRBJ2-6,TGTGCCAGCTCACCCAAGACCGCTACTATCTCTGGGGCCAACGTCCTGACTTTC,CASSPKTATISGANVLTF
NA,15,TRBD2,TRBV14,TRBJ2-7,TGTGCCAGCAGCAGCTTAAGCGGGAGCTCCTACGAGCAGTACTTC,CASSSLSGSSYEQYF
NA,14,NA,TRBV5-6,TRBJ2-1,TGTGCCAGCAGAGCACGTTCGTTATACAATGAGCAGTTCTTC,CASRARSLYNEQFF
NA,14,TRBD2,TRBV6-5,TRBJ2-7,TGTGCCAGCAGTTTGACTAGCTGGTCCTACGAGCAGTACTTC,CASSLTSWSYEQYF